This TCR beta chain was captured by sequencing in a study of blood T cell repertoires in COVID-19 (dated by TCRdb to about 2020). Context from the whole study: Samples covering the acute and convalescent phases of COVID-19 were provided by collaborators in the United States, Italy and Spain. Deeply sampled blood TCRbeta repertoires from subjects exposed to, actively infected with, or recovered from COVID-19 were included in the dataset. The samples were drawn from two sources: the first 160 participants of the ongoing ImmuneRACE study, and 950 to 1,500 subjects contributed by 6 global collaborators. Where HLA class I and class II types were available, the types were taken from metadata supplied by the sample provider, not from assay-based typing. A de-identified subject ID, COVID-19 status, age in years and sex were almost always included in the sample metadata. A freely available public database, intended as a resource for researchers studying the immune response to SARS-CoV-2, is where the repertoires were released. The material from the prospective study consisted of cDNA or gDNA derived from T cells, B-cell-depleted T cells, or PBMCs. Results the study describes overall, beyond this receptor: The quantity of clinical and demographic metadata differed by source and by participant and was supplied without curation.

The immunoSEQ Assay, a bias-controlled multiplex PCR, was used to amplify TCRbeta CDR3 regions from genomic DNA. The paper's processing steps were these. Nucleated cell counts per sample were estimated from amplification of reference gene primers within the assay. To quantify the absolute abundance of each unique TCRbeta CDR3 rearrangement, sequence reads were collapsed and filtered. For each sample, productive Simpson clonality was calculated by taking the square root of Simpson's diversity index across productive rearrangements. Entries here come from immuneACCESS through TCRdb and include only in-frame sequences with V and J called. Some clones fail to appear in such tables; in the studies checked, an unresolved V gene covers under half of the shortfall, and the cause of the remainder is unknown. For V, J and clone size, that table is used; D and trimming come from the DNA. This sample gives under 200,000 clones in total; 88% of them show up just once. The ten largest make up roughly 1.9% of the sample.

The V end loses 3 bases and the J end loses 7 bases, and a stretch of 18 bases separates them. The CDR3 measures 16 amino acids from cysteine to phenylalanine. CDR3 DNA only is kept here, 48 bases in frame from base 1. CDR1 KGHSH and CDR2 LQKENI are derived from the germline V gene. Another Seattle source contributed samples from volunteer blood donors who had recovered from COVID-19. Collaborating institutions collected whole blood in K2EDTA tubes following their own protocols. For TCRbeta analysis, collaborators shipped samples in one of three forms: frozen whole blood, isolated PBMCs, or DNA extracted from either of those sample types. A remark on this clone: What antigen it recognizes has not been identified. No much larger clone exists at a distance of one base, and base qualities are not known.

This sequence originates from a man over 45 who had recovered from COVID-19. What was sequenced was peripheral blood. The chain is made from TRBV18 and TRBJ1-4, with no confident D gene call. The nucleotide sequence reads as follows: TGTGCCAGCTCACCCACGGGTGGTAAGCTGAGTGAAAAACTGTTTTTT. It translates as CASSPTGGKLSEKLFF.